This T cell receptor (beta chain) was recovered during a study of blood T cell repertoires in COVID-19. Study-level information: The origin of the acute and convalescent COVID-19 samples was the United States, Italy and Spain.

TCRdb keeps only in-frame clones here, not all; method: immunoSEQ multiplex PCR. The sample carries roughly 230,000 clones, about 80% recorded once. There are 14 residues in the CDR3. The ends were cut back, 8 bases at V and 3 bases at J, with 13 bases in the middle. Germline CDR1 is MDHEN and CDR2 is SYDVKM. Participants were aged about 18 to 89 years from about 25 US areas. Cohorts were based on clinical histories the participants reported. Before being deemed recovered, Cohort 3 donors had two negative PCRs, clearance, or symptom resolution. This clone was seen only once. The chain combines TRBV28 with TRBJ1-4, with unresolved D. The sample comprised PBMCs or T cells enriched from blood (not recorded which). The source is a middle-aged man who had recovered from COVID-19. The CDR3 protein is CASGSAAANEKLFF. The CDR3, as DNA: TGTGCCAGCGGGTCGGCCGCGGCTAATGAAAAACTGTTTTTT.